This T cell receptor beta chain was captured by sequencing in a study of cytomegalovirus exposure and HLA in healthy donors. About this clone itself: No antigen is known for it.

This CDR3 is built from 13 residues. Germline V gives CDR1 SGHDT, CDR2 YYEEEE. After removal of 3 bases from V and 8 bases from J, the junction contained 4 bases not matched to a gene. Study-wide findings and caveats: The dataset shows that most TCR sequences were rare, while some public TCRs occurred in many donors.

The primer mix had 60 Vbeta and 13 Jbeta primers. Sequencing was performed with immunoSEQ multiplex PCR; in TCRdb, only in-frame clones are kept and a portion is missing. The sample contains about 210,000 clones, roughly 79% of which appear only once. The clonotype was recovered from a male donor in good health and CMV-seronegative. Sequences were obtained from PBMCs. The rearrangement links TRBV5-6 to TRBJ1-2, with 10 bases that match TRBD1. The CDR3 is CASSSGQGGGYTF. In DNA form, the CDR3 reads TGTGCCAGCAGCTCCGGACAGGGGGGAGGCTACACCTTC. The full variable domain, rest sourced from reference TRBV5-6 and TRBJ1-2, is DAGVTQSPTHLIKTRGQQVTLRCSPKSGHDTVSWYQQALGQGPQFIFQYYEEEERQRGNFPDRFSGHQFPNYSSELNVNALLLGDSALYLCASSSGQGGGYTFGSGTRLTVV.